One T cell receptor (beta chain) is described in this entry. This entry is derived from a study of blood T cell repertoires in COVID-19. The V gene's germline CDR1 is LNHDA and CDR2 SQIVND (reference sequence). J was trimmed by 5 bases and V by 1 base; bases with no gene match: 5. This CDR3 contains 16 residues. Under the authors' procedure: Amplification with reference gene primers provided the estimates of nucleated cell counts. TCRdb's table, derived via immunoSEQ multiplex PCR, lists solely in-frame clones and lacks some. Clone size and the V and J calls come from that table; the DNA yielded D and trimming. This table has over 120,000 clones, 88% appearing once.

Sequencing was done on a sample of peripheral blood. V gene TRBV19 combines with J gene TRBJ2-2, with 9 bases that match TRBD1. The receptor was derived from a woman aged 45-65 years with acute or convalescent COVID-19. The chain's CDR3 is CASSIGDRAWTGELFF. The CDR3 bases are TGTGCCAGTAGTATAGGGGACAGGGCTTGGACCGGGGAGCTGTTTTTT. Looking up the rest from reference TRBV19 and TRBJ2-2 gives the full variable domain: DGGITQSPKYLFRKEGQNVTLSCEQNLNHDAMYWYRQDPGQGLRLIYYSQIVNDFQKGDIAEGYSVSREKKESFPLTVTSAQKNPTAFYLCASSIGDRAWTGELFFGEGSRLTVL.